This T cell receptor (beta chain) came from a study of blood T cell repertoires in COVID-19. The wider study: The study drew acute and convalescent COVID-19 samples from the United States, Italy and Spain.

Each participant's cohort was designated according to participant-reported clinical history. Donors in Cohort 3 counted as recovered after two negative PCRs, clearance, or symptom resolution. Profiled with immunoSEQ multiplex PCR; TCRdb holds only in-frame clones, not every one. The sample lists 250,000 to 300,000 clones, roughly 89% occurring once. The receptor was derived from a woman aged 60-75 years who had recovered from COVID-19. The specimen sequenced was PBMCs or T cells enriched from blood (not recorded which).

In DNA form, the CDR3 reads TGCGCCAGCAGCCAAGGAAGGACACAGAATGAAAAACTGTTTTTT. This gives the protein CASSQGRTQNEKLFF. The chain uses TRBV4-1 and TRBJ1-4; a weak D match, TRBD1 (5 bases). With 1 base removed from V and 5 bases from J, the gap between germline ends came to 11 bases. The CDR3 spans 15 residues. Germline V lookup: CDR1 MGHRA, CDR2 YSYEKL.